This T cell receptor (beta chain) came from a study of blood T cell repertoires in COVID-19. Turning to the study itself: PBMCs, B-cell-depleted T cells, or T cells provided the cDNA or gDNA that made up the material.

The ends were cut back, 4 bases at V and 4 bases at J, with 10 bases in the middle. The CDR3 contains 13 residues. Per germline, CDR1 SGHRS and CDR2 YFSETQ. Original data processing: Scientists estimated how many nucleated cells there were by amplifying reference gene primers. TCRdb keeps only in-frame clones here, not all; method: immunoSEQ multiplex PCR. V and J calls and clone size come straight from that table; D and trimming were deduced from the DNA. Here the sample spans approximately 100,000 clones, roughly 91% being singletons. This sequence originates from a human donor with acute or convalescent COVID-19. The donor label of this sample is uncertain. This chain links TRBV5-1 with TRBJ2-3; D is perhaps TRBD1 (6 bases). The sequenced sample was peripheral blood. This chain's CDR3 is CASSQQGSDTQYF. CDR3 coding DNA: TGCGCCAGCAGCCAACAGGGATCAGATACGCAGTATTTT.